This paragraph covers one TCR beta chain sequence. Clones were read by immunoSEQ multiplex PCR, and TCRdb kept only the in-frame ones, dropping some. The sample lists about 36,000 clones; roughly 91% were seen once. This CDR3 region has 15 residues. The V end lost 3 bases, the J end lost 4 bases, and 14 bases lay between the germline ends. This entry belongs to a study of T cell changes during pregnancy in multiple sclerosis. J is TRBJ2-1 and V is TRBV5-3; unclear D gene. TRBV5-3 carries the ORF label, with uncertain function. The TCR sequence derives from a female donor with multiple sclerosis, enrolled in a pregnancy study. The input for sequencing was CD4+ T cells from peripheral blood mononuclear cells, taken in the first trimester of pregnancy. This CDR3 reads CARSSTYGLYNEQFF. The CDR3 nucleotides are TGTGCCAGAAGCTCTACCTACGGGTTATACAATGAGCAGTTCTTC.